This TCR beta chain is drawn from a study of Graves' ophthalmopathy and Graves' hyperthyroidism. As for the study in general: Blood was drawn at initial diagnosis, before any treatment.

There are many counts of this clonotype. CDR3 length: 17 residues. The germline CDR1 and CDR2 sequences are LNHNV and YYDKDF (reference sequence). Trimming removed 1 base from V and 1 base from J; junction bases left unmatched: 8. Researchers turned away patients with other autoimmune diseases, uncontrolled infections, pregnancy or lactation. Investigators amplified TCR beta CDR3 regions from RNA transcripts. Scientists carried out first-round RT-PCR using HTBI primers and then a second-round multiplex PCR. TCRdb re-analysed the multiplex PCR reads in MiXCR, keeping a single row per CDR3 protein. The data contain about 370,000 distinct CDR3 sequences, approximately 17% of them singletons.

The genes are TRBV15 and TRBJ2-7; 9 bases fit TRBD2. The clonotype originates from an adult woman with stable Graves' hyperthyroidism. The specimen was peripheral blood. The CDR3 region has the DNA TGTGCCACCAGCAGAGGTGGGGCTAGCGGGATGTCCTACGAGCAGTACTTC. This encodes CATSRGGASGMSYEQYF.